The clone carrying this T cell receptor beta chain was counted only a few times. Antigen specificity is unknown. This sample is part of a study of cytomegalovirus exposure and HLA in healthy donors. Points from the study as a whole: A later analysis found common viral pathogens apparently linked to several of the most significant clusters. In vitro experiments confirmed that a few CMV-associated chains were specific for CMV antigens.

Primers included in the PCR were 60 Vbeta and 13 Jbeta primers. Clones were read by immunoSEQ multiplex PCR, and TCRdb kept only the in-frame ones, dropping some. The table lists over 130,000 clones, about 66% of them singletons, with around 2% in the top ten. CDR1 and CDR2 (germline): LGHNA, YSLEER. V was cut by 1 base and J by 5 bases, with 18 bases left in between. This CDR3 is built from 16 residues. The sequence derives from a male donor in good health and CMV-seronegative. The V and J genes are TRBV4-3 and TRBJ2-7; D uncertain. Sequencing was done on a sample of PBMCs. The CDR3 DNA sequence: TGCGCCAGCAGCCAAGCACTGGCGGTCGGGTGGGACGAGCAGTACTTC. It codes for CASSQALAVGWDEQYF.